The clone carrying this T cell receptor beta chain has more than one count but fewer than ten. Authors' processing steps: The authors estimated nucleated cell counts from reference gene primer amplification. The method was immunoSEQ multiplex PCR; TCRdb's version includes in-frame clones alone and lacks a portion of them. V, J and clone size are those of that table, while D and trimming were read from the DNA. The sample yields 200,000 to 250,000 clones, roughly 84% seen once. The CDR3 is 12 amino acids. Germline-derived CDR1 and CDR2 are SGHKS and YYEKEE (reference sequence). The germline V and J ends were trimmed by 1 base and 2 bases, with 3 bases remaining between them. This entry belongs to a study of blood T cell repertoires in COVID-19. Whole-study context: The origin of the acute and convalescent COVID-19 samples was the United States, Italy and Spain. Sample material is recorded as cDNA or gDNA derived from T cells, B-cell-depleted T cells, or PBMCs.

V is TRBV5-5 and J is TRBJ1-2; D remains unclear. The source material was peripheral blood. The clonotype comes from a woman aged 80 or over with active or convalescent COVID-19. The CDR3 nucleotides read TGTGCCAGCAGCTTGCAGAACTATGGCTACACCTTC. Encoded protein: CASSLQNYGYTF.